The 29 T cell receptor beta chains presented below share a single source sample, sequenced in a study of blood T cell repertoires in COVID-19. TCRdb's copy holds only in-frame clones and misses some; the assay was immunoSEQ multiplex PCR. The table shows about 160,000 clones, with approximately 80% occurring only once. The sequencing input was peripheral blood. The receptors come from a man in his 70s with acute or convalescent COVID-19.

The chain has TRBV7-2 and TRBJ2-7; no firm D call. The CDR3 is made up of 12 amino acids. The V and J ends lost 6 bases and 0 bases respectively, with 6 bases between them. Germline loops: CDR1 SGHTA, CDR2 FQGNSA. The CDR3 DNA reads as TGTGCCAGCAGTCCCAGCTCCTACGAGCAGTACTTC. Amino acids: CASSPSSYEQYF.

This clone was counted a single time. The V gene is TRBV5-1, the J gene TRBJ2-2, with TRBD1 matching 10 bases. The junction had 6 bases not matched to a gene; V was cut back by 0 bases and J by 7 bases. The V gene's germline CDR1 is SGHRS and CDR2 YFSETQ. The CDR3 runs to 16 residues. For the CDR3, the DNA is TGCGCCAGCAGCTTGGCCGGGACAGGGGCGGTCGGGGAGCTGTTTTTT. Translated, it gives CASSLAGTGAVGELFF.

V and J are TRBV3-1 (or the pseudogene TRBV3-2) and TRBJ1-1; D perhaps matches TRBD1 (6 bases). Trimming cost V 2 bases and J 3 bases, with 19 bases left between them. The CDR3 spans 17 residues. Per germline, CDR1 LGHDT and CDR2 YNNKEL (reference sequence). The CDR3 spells CASSQNPGTPFDTEAFF. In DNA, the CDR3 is TGTGCCAGCAGCCAAAATCCCGGGACACCTTTTGACACTGAAGCTTTCTTT.

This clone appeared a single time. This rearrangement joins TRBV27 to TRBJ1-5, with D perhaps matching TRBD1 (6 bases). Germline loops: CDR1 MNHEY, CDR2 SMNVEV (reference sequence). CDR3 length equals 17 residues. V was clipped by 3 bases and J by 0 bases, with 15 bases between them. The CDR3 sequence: CASSFTGSAYSNQPQHF. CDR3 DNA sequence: TGTGCCAGCAGTTTTACAGGGTCCGCATATAGCAATCAGCCCCAGCATTTT.

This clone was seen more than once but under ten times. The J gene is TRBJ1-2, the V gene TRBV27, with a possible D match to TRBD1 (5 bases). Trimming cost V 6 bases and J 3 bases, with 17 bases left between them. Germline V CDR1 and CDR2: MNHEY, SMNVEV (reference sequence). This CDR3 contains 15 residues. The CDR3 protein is CASRQSRSGDYGYTF. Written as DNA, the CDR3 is TGTGCCAGCAGGCAAAGCAGGTCGGGGGACTATGGCTACACCTTC.

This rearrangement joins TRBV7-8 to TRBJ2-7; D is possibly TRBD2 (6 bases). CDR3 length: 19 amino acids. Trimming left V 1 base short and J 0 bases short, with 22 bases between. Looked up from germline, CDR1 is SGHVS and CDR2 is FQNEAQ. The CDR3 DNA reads TGTGCCAGCAGCTTAGGCTGGCGTAATGTGGGGACTCGCTCCTACGAGCAGTACTTC. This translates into CASSLGWRNVGTRSYEQYF.

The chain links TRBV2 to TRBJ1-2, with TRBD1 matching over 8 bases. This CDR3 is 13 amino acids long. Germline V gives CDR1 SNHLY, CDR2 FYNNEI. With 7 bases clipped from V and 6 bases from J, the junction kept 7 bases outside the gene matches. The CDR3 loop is CASKGQGIDGYTF. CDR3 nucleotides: TGTGCCAGCAAAGGACAGGGTATAGATGGCTACACCTTC.

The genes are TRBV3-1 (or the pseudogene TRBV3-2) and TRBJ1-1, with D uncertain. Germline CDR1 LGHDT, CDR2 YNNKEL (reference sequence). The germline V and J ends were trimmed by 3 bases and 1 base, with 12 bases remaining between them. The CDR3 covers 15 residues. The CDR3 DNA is TGTGCCAGCAGCCATTCCCAGCGTACGAACACTGAAGCTTTCTTT. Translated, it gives CASSHSQRTNTEAFF.

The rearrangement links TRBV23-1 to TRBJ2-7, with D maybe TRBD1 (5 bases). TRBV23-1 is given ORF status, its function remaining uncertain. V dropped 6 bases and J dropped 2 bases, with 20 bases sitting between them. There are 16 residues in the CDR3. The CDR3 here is CASSNGALIWAYEQYF. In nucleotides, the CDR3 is TGCGCCAGCAGCAATGGGGCACTCATATGGGCCTACGAGCAGTACTTC.

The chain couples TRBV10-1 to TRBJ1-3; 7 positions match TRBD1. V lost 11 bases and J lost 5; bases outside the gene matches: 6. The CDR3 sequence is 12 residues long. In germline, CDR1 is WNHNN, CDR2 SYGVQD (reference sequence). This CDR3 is CASDRSRNTIYF. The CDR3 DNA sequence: TGCGCCTCGGACAGGTCAAGAAACACCATATATTTT.

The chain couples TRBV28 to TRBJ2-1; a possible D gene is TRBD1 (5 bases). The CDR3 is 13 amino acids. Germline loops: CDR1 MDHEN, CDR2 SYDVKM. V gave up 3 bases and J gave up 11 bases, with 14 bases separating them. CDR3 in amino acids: CASSFPDSQQQFF. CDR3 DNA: TGTGCCAGCAGTTTCCCCGACAGTCAACAGCAGTTCTTC.

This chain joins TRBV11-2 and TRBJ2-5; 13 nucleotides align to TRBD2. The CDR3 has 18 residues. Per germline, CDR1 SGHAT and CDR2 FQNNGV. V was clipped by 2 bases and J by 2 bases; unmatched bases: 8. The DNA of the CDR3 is TGTGCCAGCAGCTTACACCGGAAGGGACTAGCGGGGCAAGAGACCCAGTACTTC. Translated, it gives CASSLHRKGLAGQETQYF. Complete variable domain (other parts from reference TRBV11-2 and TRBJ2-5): EAGVAQSPRYKIIEKRQSVAFWCNPISGHATLYWYQQILGQGPKLLIQFQNNGVVDDSQLPKDRFSAERLKGVDSTLKIQPAKLEDSAVYLCASSLHRKGLAGQETQYFGPGTRLLVL.

The CDR3 here is CASSQDILGGRETQYF. The CDR3 DNA reads TGTGCCAGCAGCCAAGATATTCTTGGGGGCCGAGAGACCCAGTACTTC. The chain carries TRBV3-1 (or the pseudogene TRBV3-2) and TRBJ2-5, with D perhaps matching TRBD1 (6 bases). The CDR3 is 16 amino acids. Per the germline V gene, CDR1 is LGHDT and CDR2 is YNNKEL (reference sequence). The V end was cut by 0 bases, the J end by 4 bases, with 15 bases between.

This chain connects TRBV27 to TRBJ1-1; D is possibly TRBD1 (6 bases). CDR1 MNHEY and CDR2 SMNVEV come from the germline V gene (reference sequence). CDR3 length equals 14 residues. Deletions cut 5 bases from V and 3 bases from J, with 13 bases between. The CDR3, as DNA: TGTGCCAGCAGTCTTCGGCAGGGGTACACTGAAGCTTTCTTT. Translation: CASSLRQGYTEAFF.

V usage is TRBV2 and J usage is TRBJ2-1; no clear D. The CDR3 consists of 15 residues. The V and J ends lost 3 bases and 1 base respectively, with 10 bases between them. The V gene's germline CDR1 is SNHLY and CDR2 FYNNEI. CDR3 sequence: CASSEMVASYNEQFF. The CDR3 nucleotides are TGTGCCAGCAGTGAGATGGTAGCATCCTACAATGAGCAGTTCTTC.

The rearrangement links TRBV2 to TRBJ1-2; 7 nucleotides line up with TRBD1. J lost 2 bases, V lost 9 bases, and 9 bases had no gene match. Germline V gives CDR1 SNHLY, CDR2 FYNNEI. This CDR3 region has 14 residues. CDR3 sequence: CASREGQQNYGYTF. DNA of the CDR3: TGTGCCAGTCGGGAGGGACAGCAGAACTATGGCTACACCTTC. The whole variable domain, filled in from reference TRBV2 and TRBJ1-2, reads EPEVTQTPSHQVTQMGQEVILRCVPISNHLYFYWYRQILGQKVEFLVSFYNNEISEKSEIFDDQFSVERPDGSNFTLKIRSTKLEDSAMYFCASREGQQNYGYTFGSGTRLTVV.

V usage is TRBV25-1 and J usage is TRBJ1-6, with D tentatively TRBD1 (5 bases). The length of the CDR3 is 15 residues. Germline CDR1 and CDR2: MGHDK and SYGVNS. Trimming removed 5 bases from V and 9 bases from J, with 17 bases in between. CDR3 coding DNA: TGTGCCAGCAGTTTGGATCGAAGGGGATTTTCACCCCTCCACTTT. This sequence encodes CASSLDRRGFSPLHF. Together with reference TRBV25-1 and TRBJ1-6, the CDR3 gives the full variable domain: EADIYQTPRYLVIGTGKKITLECSQTMGHDKMYWYQQDPGMELHLIHYSYGVNSTEKGDLSSESTVSRIRTEHFPLTLESARPSHTSQYLCASSLDRRGFSPLHFGNGTRLTVT.

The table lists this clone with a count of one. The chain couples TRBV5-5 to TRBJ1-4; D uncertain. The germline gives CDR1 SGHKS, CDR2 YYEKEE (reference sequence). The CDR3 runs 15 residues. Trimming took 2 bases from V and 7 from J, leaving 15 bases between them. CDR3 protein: CASSLDTFAREKLFF. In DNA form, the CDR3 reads TGTGCCAGCAGCTTAGACACTTTTGCCCGTGAAAAACTGTTTTTT. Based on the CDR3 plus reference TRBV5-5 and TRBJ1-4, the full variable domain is DAGVTQSPTHLIKTRGQQVTLRCSPISGHKSVSWYQQVLGQGPQFIFQYYEKEERGRGNFPDRFSARQFPNYSSELNVNALLLGDSALYLCASSLDTFAREKLFFGSGTQLSVL.

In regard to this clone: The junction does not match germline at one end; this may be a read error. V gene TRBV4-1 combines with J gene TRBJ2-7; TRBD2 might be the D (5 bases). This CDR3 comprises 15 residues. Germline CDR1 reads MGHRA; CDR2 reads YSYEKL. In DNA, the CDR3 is TGCGCCAGCAGACAAGGACTGTCCTTTCGGTACGAGCAGTACTTC. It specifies CASRQGLSFRYEQYF.

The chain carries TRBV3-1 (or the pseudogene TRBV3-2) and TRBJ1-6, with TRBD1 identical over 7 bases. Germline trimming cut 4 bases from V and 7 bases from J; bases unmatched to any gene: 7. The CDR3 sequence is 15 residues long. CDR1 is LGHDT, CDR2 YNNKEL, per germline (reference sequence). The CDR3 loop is CASSLGQVPNSPLHF. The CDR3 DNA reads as TGTGCCAGCAGCCTAGGACAGGTCCCGAATTCACCCCTCCACTTT.

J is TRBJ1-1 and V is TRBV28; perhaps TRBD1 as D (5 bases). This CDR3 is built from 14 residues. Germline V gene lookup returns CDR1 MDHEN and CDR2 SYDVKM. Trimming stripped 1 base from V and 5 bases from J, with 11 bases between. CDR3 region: CASSLYAGGTEAFF. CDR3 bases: TGTGCCAGCAGTTTATACGCCGGGGGAACTGAAGCTTTCTTT.

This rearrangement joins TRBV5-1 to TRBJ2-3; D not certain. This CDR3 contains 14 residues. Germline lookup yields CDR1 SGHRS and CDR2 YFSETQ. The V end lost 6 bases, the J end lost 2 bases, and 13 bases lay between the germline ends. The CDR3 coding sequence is TGCGCCAGCAATTTCGTGGGCAACACAGATACGCAGTATTTT. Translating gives CASNFVGNTDTQYF.

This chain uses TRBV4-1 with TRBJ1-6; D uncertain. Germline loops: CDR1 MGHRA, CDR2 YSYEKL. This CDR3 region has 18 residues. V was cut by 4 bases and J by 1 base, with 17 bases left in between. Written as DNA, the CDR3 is TGCGCCAGCAGCCTCCAATCGATGGGGAGTTCCTATAATTCACCCCTCCACTTT. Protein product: CASSLQSMGSSYNSPLHF.

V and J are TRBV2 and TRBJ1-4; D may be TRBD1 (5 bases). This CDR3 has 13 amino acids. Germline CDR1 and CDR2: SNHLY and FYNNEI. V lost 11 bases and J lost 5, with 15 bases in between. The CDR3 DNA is TGTGCCGGCAACAGGAAAAAAAATGAAAAACTGTTTTTT. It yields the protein CAGNRKKNEKLFF. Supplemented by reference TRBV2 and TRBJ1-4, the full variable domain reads EPEVTQTPSHQVTQMGQEVILRCVPISNHLYFYWYRQILGQKVEFLVSFYNNEISEKSEIFDDQFSVERPDGSNFTLKIRSTKLEDSAMYFCAGNRKKNEKLFFGSGTQLSVL.

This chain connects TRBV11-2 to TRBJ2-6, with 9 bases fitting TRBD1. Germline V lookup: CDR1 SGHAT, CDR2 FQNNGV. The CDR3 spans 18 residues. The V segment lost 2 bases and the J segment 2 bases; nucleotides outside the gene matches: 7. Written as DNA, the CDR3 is TGTGCCAGCAGCTTAATTGGGACAGGGCGGGCTGGGGCCAACGTCCTGACTTTC. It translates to CASSLIGTGRAGANVLTF.

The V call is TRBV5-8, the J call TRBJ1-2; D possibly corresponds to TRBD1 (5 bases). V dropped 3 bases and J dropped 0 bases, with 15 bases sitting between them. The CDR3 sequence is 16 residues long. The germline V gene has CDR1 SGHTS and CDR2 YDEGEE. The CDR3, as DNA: TGTGCCAGCAGCTCCCTCGACAGCAAGCCTAACTATGGCTACACCTTC. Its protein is CASSSLDSKPNYGYTF.

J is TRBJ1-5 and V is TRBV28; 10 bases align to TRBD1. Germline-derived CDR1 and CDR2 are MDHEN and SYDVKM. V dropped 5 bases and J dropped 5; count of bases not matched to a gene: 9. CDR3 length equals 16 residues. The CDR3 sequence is CASSRTPGQGHQPQHF. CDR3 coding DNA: TGTGCCAGCAGTCGGACCCCGGGACAGGGGCATCAGCCCCAGCATTTT.

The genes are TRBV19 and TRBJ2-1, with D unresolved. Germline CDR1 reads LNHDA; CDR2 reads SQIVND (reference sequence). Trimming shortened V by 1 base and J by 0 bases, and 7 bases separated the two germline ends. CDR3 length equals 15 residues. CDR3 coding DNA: TGTGCCAGTAGTATAGCACAGAGCTCCTACAATGAGCAGTTCTTC. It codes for CASSIAQSSYNEQFF.

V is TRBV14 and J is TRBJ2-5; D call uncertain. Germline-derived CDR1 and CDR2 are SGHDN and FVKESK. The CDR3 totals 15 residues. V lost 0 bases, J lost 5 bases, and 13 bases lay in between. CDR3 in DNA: TGTGCCAGCAGCCAAGACTCCCAGACGAGGGAGACCCAGTACTTC. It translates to CASSQDSQTRETQYF.